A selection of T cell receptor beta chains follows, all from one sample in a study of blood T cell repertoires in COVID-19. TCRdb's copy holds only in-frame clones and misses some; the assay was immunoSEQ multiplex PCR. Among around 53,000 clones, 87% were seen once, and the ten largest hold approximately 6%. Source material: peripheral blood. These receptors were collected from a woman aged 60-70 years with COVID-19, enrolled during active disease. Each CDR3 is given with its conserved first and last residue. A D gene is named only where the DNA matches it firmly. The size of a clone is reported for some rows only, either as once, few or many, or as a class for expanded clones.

DNA: TGTGCCAGCAGTCCGCCCGGGGCCTACGAGCAGTACTTC; CDR3: CASSPPGAYEQYF; length: 13; J: TRBJ2-7; V: TRBV12-3/TRBV12-4; size: -; D: -
DNA: TGTGCCAACGCGCCCGGGACAGGGGCGACGAACACTGAAGCTTTCTTT; CDR3: CANAPGTGATNTEAFF; length: 16; J: TRBJ1-1; V: TRBV6-4; size: once; D: TRBD1
DNA: TGTGCCAGCTCACCTTCCGGGACTGAAGCTTTCTTT; CDR3: CASSPSGTEAFF; length: 12; J: TRBJ1-1; V: TRBV18; size: -; D: -
DNA: TGTGCCAGCAGCGCCACGTTTGAGTCAATCGAGCAGTACTTC; CDR3: CASSATFESIEQYF; length: 14; J: TRBJ2-7; V: TRBV7-9; size: -; D: -
DNA: TGTGCCAGCAGGCCCCTACAGGGATATAATTCACCCCTCCACTTT; CDR3: CASRPLQGYNSPLHF; length: 15; J: TRBJ1-6; V: TRBV27; size: -; D: -
DNA: TGTGCCACCAGTTTACAGGGTTCCGGGGAGCTGTTTTTT; CDR3: CATSLQGSGELFF; length: 13; J: TRBJ2-2; V: TRBV24-1; size: -; D: -
DNA: TGTGCCAGCAGCTTGACTAGCTCCTACAATGAGCAGTTCTTC; CDR3: CASSLTSSYNEQFF; length: 14; J: TRBJ2-1; V: TRBV11-3; size: -; D: -
DNA: TGTGCCAGCAGCTTAGATCGGGACAGGCTCCCTTCCCAGTATTTT; CDR3: CASSLDRDRLPSQYF; length: 15; J: TRBJ1-3; V: TRBV11-2; size: -; D: TRBD1
DNA: TGCAGTGCTAGTAGGGCTAGCGGACTCCAAGAGACCCAGTACTTC; CDR3: CSASRASGLQETQYF; length: 15; J: TRBJ2-5; V: TRBV20-1; size: -; D: TRBD2
DNA: TGTGCCAGCAGTCCCGGGGTATACAATGAGCAGTTCTTC; CDR3: CASSPGVYNEQFF; length: 13; J: TRBJ2-1; V: TRBV27; size: -; D: -
DNA: TGTGCCAGTAGGAAACAGGGGGATAGCAATCAGCCCCAGCATTTT; CDR3: CASRKQGDSNQPQHF; length: 15; J: TRBJ1-5; V: TRBV19; size: -; D: TRBD1
DNA: TGTGCCAGCAGCTTAGTTGCAGGGGGGAAAGAGACCCAGTACTTC; CDR3: CASSLVAGGKETQYF; length: 15; J: TRBJ2-5; V: TRBV11-2; size: -; D: -
DNA: TGTGCCAGCAGTGAAGGGTCCCGGGCTGGAAACACCATATATTTT; CDR3: CASSEGSRAGNTIYF; length: 15; J: TRBJ1-3; V: TRBV6-1; size: -; D: -
DNA: TGTGCCAGCAGTTTTGGGGGGACTGGGCAGTTCTTC; CDR3: CASSFGGTGQFF; length: 12; J: TRBJ2-1; V: TRBV2; size: -; D: -
DNA: TGTGCCAGCAGCTCGGACAGGGTTTCACCCCTCCACTTT; CDR3: CASSSDRVSPLHF; length: 13; J: TRBJ1-6; V: TRBV7-8; size: -; D: TRBD1
DNA: TGTGCTAGTGGTTTAACAAGGACAGGTGTGAACACTGAAGCTTTCTTT; CDR3: CASGLTRTGVNTEAFF; length: 16; J: TRBJ1-1; V: TRBV12-5; size: -; D: TRBD1
DNA: TGCGCCAGCAGAGATACTAGCGGGAGAAATTACGAGCAGTACTTC; CDR3: CASRDTSGRNYEQYF; length: 15; J: TRBJ2-7; V: TRBV10-2; size: -; D: TRBD2
DNA: TGTGCCAGTAGTATTTGGGGCAGCTCCTACGAGCAGTACTTC; CDR3: CASSIWGSSYEQYF; length: 14; J: TRBJ2-7; V: TRBV19; size: -; D: -
DNA: TGTGCCAGCAGCGTAGGGAGGGGTAGAGACACAGATACGCAGTATTTT; CDR3: CASSVGRGRDTDTQYF; length: 16; J: TRBJ2-3; V: TRBV9; size: -; D: -
DNA: TGTGCCAGCAGCTCCCCAGGGCGACAGGGGGTTAACGGGCAGTTCTTC; CDR3: CASSSPGRQGVNGQFF; length: 16; J: TRBJ2-1; V: TRBV7-8; size: -; D: TRBD1
DNA: TGTGCCAGCAGTGAACGGTGGGGCGCTAGCGACGAGCAGTACTTC; CDR3: CASSERWGASDEQYF; length: 15; J: TRBJ2-7; V: TRBV6-1; size: -; D: -
DNA: TGTGCCAGCAGTACCGGGACTGGGGGTAACTATGGCTACACCTTC; CDR3: CASSTGTGGNYGYTF; length: 15; J: TRBJ1-2; V: TRBV6-5; size: -; D: -
DNA: TGTGCCAGCAGTTTTACACCTGTCTCAGGCTACACCTTC; CDR3: CASSFTPVSGYTF; length: 13; J: TRBJ1-2; V: TRBV27; size: -; D: -
DNA: TGTGCCAGCAGCCCCGGGACAGGGGTTGGAAACACTGAAGCTTTCTTT; CDR3: CASSPGTGVGNTEAFF; length: 16; J: TRBJ1-1; V: TRBV5-4; size: -; D: TRBD1
DNA: TGTGCCAGCAGCAAACGACTTCATAGCAATCAGCCCCAGCATTTT; CDR3: CASSKRLHSNQPQHF; length: 15; J: TRBJ1-5; V: TRBV7-8; size: -; D: -
DNA: TGCAGCGCTAAGGGACTAGCGGGAGACACCACCTACGAGCAGTACTTC; CDR3: CSAKGLAGDTTYEQYF; length: 16; J: TRBJ2-7; V: TRBV29-1; size: once; D: TRBD2
DNA: TGTGCCAGCAGTCGGACAGGGGGCCAGGATTCACCCCTCCACTTT; CDR3: CASSRTGGQDSPLHF; length: 15; J: TRBJ1-6; V: TRBV6-6; size: -; D: TRBD1
DNA: TGTGCCAGCAGTTACGGGCAGGGGGGCTATGGCTACACCTTC; CDR3: CASSYGQGGYGYTF; length: 14; J: TRBJ1-2; V: TRBV6-5; size: -; D: TRBD1
DNA: TGTGCCAGTAGTCCTTTAGGCGGGAGGGCAGATACGCAGTATTTT; CDR3: CASSPLGGRADTQYF; length: 15; J: TRBJ2-3; V: TRBV19; size: -; D: TRBD2
DNA: TGTGCCAGCTTACAGGCGAACACCGGGGAGCTGTTTTTT; CDR3: CASLQANTGELFF; length: 13; J: TRBJ2-2; V: TRBV2; size: once; D: -
DNA: TGTGCCAGCAGCTCCCTTCACAGGGGGGGAGAGCGGGAGACCCAGTACTTC; CDR3: CASSSLHRGGERETQYF; length: 17; J: TRBJ2-5; V: TRBV13; size: -; D: -
DNA: TGTGCCAGTAGTTCGCCTCGGGGTTACGAGCAGTACTTC; CDR3: CASSSPRGYEQYF; length: 13; J: TRBJ2-7; V: TRBV19; size: -; D: -
DNA: TGTGCCAGCAGCGGGGACAGGGTCATCTCCTACGAGCAGTACTTC; CDR3: CASSGDRVISYEQYF; length: 15; J: TRBJ2-7; V: TRBV2; size: -; D: TRBD1
DNA: TGTGCCAGTAGTATAGTGGTGCAGTACTACAATGAGCAGTTCTTC; CDR3: CASSIVVQYYNEQFF; length: 15; J: TRBJ2-1; V: TRBV19; size: -; D: -
DNA: TGTGCCAGTAGTATCGGAAGCGGGGGACTAAACATTCAGTACTTC; CDR3: CASSIGSGGLNIQYF; length: 15; J: TRBJ2-4; V: TRBV19; size: -; D: TRBD2
DNA: TGTGCCAGTAGCCGAGGGCCGTCGGCTAATGAAAAACTGTTTTTT; CDR3: CASSRGPSANEKLFF; length: 15; J: TRBJ1-4; V: TRBV19; size: -; D: -
DNA: TGTGCCAGCAACTTGCAGGGGGCGCGATACGAGCAGTACTTC; CDR3: CASNLQGARYEQYF; length: 14; J: TRBJ2-7; V: TRBV2; size: -; D: TRBD1
DNA: TGTGCCAGCAGTTCCAGAGGGCGAAACACCATATATTTT; CDR3: CASSSRGRNTIYF; length: 13; J: TRBJ1-3; V: TRBV6-6; size: once; D: -
DNA: TGTGCCAGTAAGGGTCGAGGGGGCCCCCTTGGAGAAAAACTGTTTTTT; CDR3: CASKGRGGPLGEKLFF; length: 16; J: TRBJ1-4; V: TRBV19; size: -; D: TRBD1
DNA: TGCGCCAGCAACTATGGACAGGGCAACTATGGCTACACCTTC; CDR3: CASNYGQGNYGYTF; length: 14; J: TRBJ1-2; V: TRBV4-1; size: few; D: TRBD1
DNA: TGTGCCAGCAGCCCGGTCGACATGAACACTGAAGCTTTCTTT; CDR3: CASSPVDMNTEAFF; length: 14; J: TRBJ1-1; V: TRBV9; size: -; D: -
DNA: TGTGCCAGTAGTAGGTCGGGGGAGGGGACCTACGAGCAGTACTTC; CDR3: CASSRSGEGTYEQYF; length: 15; J: TRBJ2-7; V: TRBV19; size: -; D: TRBD2
DNA: TGTGCCAGCAGTGAAACGGGACAGGGCTCCTACGAGCAGTACTTC; CDR3: CASSETGQGSYEQYF; length: 15; J: TRBJ2-7; V: TRBV6-1; size: -; D: TRBD1
DNA: TGTGCCACCCTACTGACTAGCGGGAGGGCCGGGGAGCTGTTTTTT; CDR3: CATLLTSGRAGELFF; length: 15; J: TRBJ2-2; V: TRBV28; size: -; D: TRBD2
DNA: TGTGCCAGCAGGACTTTAGAAGATACGCAGTATTTT; CDR3: CASRTLEDTQYF; length: 12; J: TRBJ2-3; V: TRBV2; size: -; D: -
DNA: TGTGCCAGCGCTAACCATCAGCCCCAGCATTTT; CDR3: CASANHQPQHF; length: 11; J: TRBJ1-5; V: TRBV6-5; size: -; D: -
DNA: TGTGCCAGCAGCTTAGGAGGGACAGGGGTGATTTCACCCCTCCACTTT; CDR3: CASSLGGTGVISPLHF; length: 16; J: TRBJ1-6; V: TRBV13; size: -; D: TRBD1
DNA: TGTGCCAGCAGTTACTTCAACACAGTGAACACTGAAGCTTTCTTT; CDR3: CASSYFNTVNTEAFF; length: 15; J: TRBJ1-1; V: TRBV6-5; size: few; D: -
DNA: TGTGCCACCAGCAGACAGGATAATTCACCCCTCCACTTT; CDR3: CATSRQDNSPLHF; length: 13; J: TRBJ1-6; V: TRBV15; size: -; D: -
DNA: TGTGCCAGCAGCGATAGCGGGAGGGCCTTTCAGCAGTACTTC; CDR3: CASSDSGRAFQQYF; length: 14; J: TRBJ2-7; V: TRBV7-8; size: -; D: TRBD2
DNA: TGTGCCAGCAGTTACTCGGAGGGGCCTGGGTATGGCTACACCTTC; CDR3: CASSYSEGPGYGYTF; length: 15; J: TRBJ1-2; V: TRBV6-2/TRBV6-3; size: few; D: -
DNA: TGTGCCAGCAGTAGCGCCGGGACAGGATCCTTTGGGGCCAACGTCCTGACTTTC; CDR3: CASSSAGTGSFGANVLTF; length: 18; J: TRBJ2-6; V: TRBV28; size: -; D: TRBD1
DNA: TGTGCCAGCAATCGAGCGACGGAGGCTTTCTTT; CDR3: CASNRATEAFF; length: 11; J: TRBJ1-1; V: TRBV6-5; size: -; D: -
DNA: TGTGCCACCGGGGACCGGGACAGGGGAAACGATGAGCAGTTCTTC; CDR3: CATGDRDRGNDEQFF; length: 15; J: TRBJ2-1; V: TRBV24-1; size: -; D: TRBD1
DNA: TGTGCCAGCAGCCCGGGGGTTAGCTCCTACAATGAGCAGTTCTTC; CDR3: CASSPGVSSYNEQFF; length: 15; J: TRBJ2-1; V: TRBV11-2; size: -; D: -